This T cell receptor beta chain was recorded in a study of T cell responses to AZD1222 COVID-19 vaccine (dated by TCRdb to the early 2020s). In the study overall: A total of 233 trial participants underwent TCR sequencing, of whom more than 200 had received two doses of AZD1222 and about 26 had received two doses of the MenACWY control vaccine. Trial participants were enrolled into age subgroups of 18-55, 56-69 and 70-plus years, which contained roughly 140, 27 and 60 TCR-sequenced participants, respectively.

CDR1 and CDR2 are read off the germline V gene as SNHLY and FYNNEI. After removal of 1 base from V and 2 bases from J, the junction retains 1 base not matched to a gene. Including cysteine and phenylalanine, the CDR3 has 14 amino acids. The retained sequence is limited to the CDR3, 42 bases, with the frame set at the first base. Overall study outcomes, separate from this receptor: In the small 56-69-year group, the increase in depth fell short of significance, most likely because of low power. Most participants were white British and females outnumbered males, and the authors suggested that clonal diversity may have been underestimated. Conclusions about previously exposed vaccinees are limited because only 5 or 6 AZD1222 recipients were SARS-CoV-2 seropositive at baseline. The whole spike protein was spanned by vaccine-associated CD4 TCRs, and dominant responses were seen in regions 160-218 and 743-854. No day 14 peak-response samples were available, so repertoires were characterized only after the peak T cell response. Reportedly, close to half of the unique spike-specific TCRs recognized epitopes lying outside the regions that are mutated in the B.1.351 and B.1.1.7 variants. Spike-specific TCR breadth and depth rose significantly after two AZD1222 doses compared with day 0 and with MenACWY recipients.

This sample's time point label indicates: about 28 days (+/-7) after the second vaccine dose. AZD1222 recipients given second doses at about 4 weeks or at about 12 weeks were pooled, since spike-specific TCR depth and breadth were not found to differ between the two schedules. Vaccinee samples were obtained from the UK trials COV001 and COV002, which included a single-blind randomized controlled phase 2/3 trial of AZD1222 (ChAdOx1 nCoV-19) in healthy adults. For TCRbeta chain sequencing, PBMC samples from trial participants were taken at day 0 and at day 28 after the second dose. Comments on this clone: No cognate antigen has been identified for it. Base qualities are missing; no much larger clone stands one base away.

The CDR3 regions of human TCRbeta chains were analyzed by immunosequencing. Turning to the authors' computational methods: TCRs in the repertoires were compared against a reference library of SARS-CoV-2-specific TCRs that had been generated with the MIRA antigen-specificity platform. Breadth was defined as the fraction of unique TCRs that were SARS-CoV-2-associated, and depth was defined as the fraction of total T cells that were SARS-CoV-2-associated. Using the MIRA data, each spike-specific TCR was mapped to the spike region that the TCR reacts to and placed in a CD4 or CD8 class. Log10-transformed breadth and depth values were compared by one-way ANOVA with Sidak's multiple comparisons tests. In TCRdb, the immuneACCESS table is reduced to in-frame sequences with V and J assigned. These tables do not hold every clone; where another copy was compared, an unresolved V gene accounts for under half, and the others remain unexplained. From that table come the V and J calls and clone size; the DNA was used to work out D and trimming. The sample includes 150,000 to 160,000 clones, with around 87% observed a single time. The ten largest clones capture just over 9% of the sample.

Specimen: peripheral blood, collected 28 days after the second AZD1222 dose. The receptor's source is an adult who received the AZD1222 COVID-19 vaccine. The chain couples TRBV2 to TRBJ1-2; 7 bases in the junction line up with TRBD1. This receptor has the CDR3 CASSEDRGNYGYTF. The DNA sequence follows: TGTGCCAGCAGTGAAGACAGGGGCAACTATGGCTACACCTTC.